The 15 T cell receptor beta chains listed next were all sequenced from one sample in a study of OX40 agonist ivuxolimab in advanced cancers. Only in-frame clones appear in the TCRdb table, and some are missing; sequencing was by immunoSEQ multiplex PCR. The table records over 60,000 clones, approximately 82% of them present only once. The starting material was CD4+ or CD8+ T cells sorted from blood, obtained in a trial of the OX40 agonist ivuxolimab. The origin of the receptors is an adult with an advanced solid tumor such as melanoma, head and neck, liver or kidney cancer.

This clone appeared a few times. J is TRBJ2-6 and V is TRBV29-1, with 9 bases identical to TRBD1. This CDR3 region has 17 residues. With V trimmed by 4 bases and J by 0 bases, 7 bases remained unmatched. CDR1 is SQVTM, CDR2 ANQGSEA, per germline. DNA for the CDR3: TGCAGCGTTGCCCTACAGGGGGCTGGCTCTGGGGCCAACGTCCTGACTTTC. It is translated as CSVALQGAGSGANVLTF.

CDR3 DNA: TGTGCCAGTCTTAAATCCGGCTTGAACACTGAAGCTTTCTTT. Translated: CASLKSGLNTEAFF. The chain combines TRBV7-9 with TRBJ1-1; D unclear. Looked up from germline, CDR1 is SEHNR and CDR2 is FQNEAQ (reference sequence). V was cut by 9 bases and J by 0 bases, with 14 bases left in between. This CDR3 has 14 amino acids.

The V gene is TRBV28, the J gene TRBJ2-7, with D possibly matching TRBD2 (6 bases). V dropped 7 bases and J dropped 6 bases, with 10 bases sitting between them. The CDR3 loop spans 11 amino acids. The germline V gene has CDR1 MDHEN and CDR2 SYDVKM. As DNA, the CDR3 is TGTGCCAGCAAGGAGGGAGCCGAGCAGTACTTC. It specifies CASKEGAEQYF.

The CDR3 reads CASIRGVNYGYTF. The CDR3 nucleotides are TGTGCCAGCATCCGCGGTGTTAACTATGGCTACACCTTC. The rearrangement uses TRBV5-8 and TRBJ1-2; D is unclear. V lost 6 bases and J lost 1, with 10 bases in between. This CDR3 contains 13 residues. Per germline, CDR1 SGHTS and CDR2 YDEGEE.

V usage is TRBV6-6 and J usage is TRBJ1-2; D is unclear. Germline V gene lookup returns CDR1 MNHNY and CDR2 SVGAGI (reference sequence). V was trimmed by 4 bases and J by 8 bases, leaving 17 bases between them. There are 14 residues in the CDR3. CDR3 protein: CASSLVSQTRGYTF. The CDR3, as DNA: TGTGCCAGCAGTTTGGTCTCCCAGACAAGGGGCTACACCTTC.

The V call is TRBV2, the J call TRBJ2-6; a weak D match, TRBD2 (7 bases). From germline, CDR1 is SNHLY and CDR2 FYNNEI. There are 14 residues in the CDR3. V lost 7 bases, J lost 4 bases, and 11 bases lay in between. This CDR3 reads CASKGGDGANVLTF. CDR3 in DNA: TGTGCCAGCAAGGGGGGGGACGGGGCCAACGTCCTGACTTTC.

The chain employs TRBV5-6 and TRBJ1-6; the D is unclear. The V end was cut by 2 bases, the J end by 10 bases, with 13 bases between. The germline gives CDR1 SGHDT, CDR2 YYEEEE. CDR3 size: 14 residues. For the CDR3, the DNA is TGTGCCAGCAGCTTAATCCCCCAAGGATCACCCCTCCACTTT. It codes for CASSLIPQGSPLHF.

The V and J genes are TRBV6-1 and TRBJ1-3; D is unclear. The CDR3 has 15 amino acids. Germline CDR1 is MNHNS and CDR2 is SASEGT. Trimming took 1 base from V and 0 from J, leaving 7 bases between them. DNA for the CDR3: TGTGCCAGCAGTGAAGGACTCCTCTCTGGAAACACCATATATTTT. Amino acids: CASSEGLLSGNTIYF.

The chain carries TRBV7-9 and TRBJ1-6; D unclear. This CDR3 comprises 15 residues. V gave up 2 bases and J gave up 9 bases, with 14 bases separating them. Germline V lookup: CDR1 SEHNR, CDR2 FQNEAQ (reference sequence). DNA of the CDR3: TGTGCCAGCAGCTTATCGGGATTCCCGGGTTCACCCCTCCACTTT. This encodes CASSLSGFPGSPLHF. Filled out from reference TRBV7-9 and TRBJ1-6, the complete variable domain reads DTGVSQNPRHKITKRGQNVTFRCDPISEHNRLYWYRQTLGQGPEFLTYFQNEAQLEKSRLLSDRFSAERPKGSFSTLEIQRTEQGDSAMYLCASSLSGFPGSPLHFGNGTRLTVT.

This clone was seen a handful of times. The V and J genes are TRBV5-1 and TRBJ2-1; TRBD1 aligns across 8 bases. This CDR3 region has 16 residues. Per the germline V gene, CDR1 is SGHRS and CDR2 is YFSETQ. V lost 4 bases, J lost 8 bases, and 14 bases stayed unmatched. CDR3 in DNA: TGCGCCAGCAGCCGAGTCGACAGGGGTGTTGGGGATGAGCAGTTCTTC. It codes for CASSRVDRGVGDEQFF.

The CDR3: CASSLDGTSGGAYNEQFF. CDR3 nucleotide sequence: TGTGCCAGCAGCTTAGACGGGACTAGCGGGGGGGCCTACAATGAGCAGTTCTTC. This chain uses TRBV11-2 with TRBJ2-1; TRBD2 agrees at 16 bases. This CDR3 is 18 amino acids long. The germline V gene encodes CDR1 SGHAT and CDR2 FQNNGV. After removal of 0 bases from V and 2 bases from J, the junction contained 1 base not matched to a gene.

The V gene is TRBV7-2, the J gene TRBJ2-5, with unresolved D. There are 16 residues in the CDR3. Trimming shortened V by 5 bases and J by 2 bases, and 18 bases separated the two germline ends. Germline V gene sequence: CDR1 SGHTA, CDR2 FQGNSA. The CDR3 sequence: CASSAASDGIQETQYF. The DNA for the CDR3 is TGTGCCAGCAGCGCCGCATCGGACGGAATTCAAGAGACCCAGTACTTC.

The J gene is TRBJ1-1, the V gene TRBV19, with 9 positions matching TRBD1. Per the germline V gene, CDR1 is LNHDA and CDR2 is SQIVND (reference sequence). The CDR3 has 15 amino acids. Trimming at V came to 4 bases and at J to 4 bases, leaving 7 bases not matched to a gene. The CDR3 region is CASSTHRGLSTEAFF. As DNA, the CDR3 is TGTGCCAGTAGTACCCACAGGGGGCTTAGCACTGAAGCTTTCTTT. Full variable domain (outside the CDR3, taken from reference TRBV19 and TRBJ1-1): DGGITQSPKYLFRKEGQNVTLSCEQNLNHDAMYWYRQDPGQGLRLIYYSQIVNDFQKGDIAEGYSVSREKKESFPLTVTSAQKNPTAFYLCASSTHRGLSTEAFFGQGTRLTVV.

V and J are TRBV4-3 and TRBJ2-7; 9 bases line up with TRBD1. The germline V gene has CDR1 LGHNA and CDR2 YSLEER. The length of the CDR3 is 17 residues. J was trimmed by 2 bases and V by 1 base; bases with no gene match: 9. The CDR3 is CASSQGGQGLTPYEQYF. In nucleotides, the CDR3 is TGCGCCAGCAGCCAAGGGGGACAGGGTCTGACCCCCTACGAGCAGTACTTC.

This chain connects TRBV18 to TRBJ1-1; 10 bases are a match to TRBD1. Germline CDR1 KGHSH, CDR2 LQKENI. The CDR3 has 15 residues. The V segment lost 6 bases and the J segment 4 bases; nucleotides outside the gene matches: 8. For the CDR3, the DNA is TGTGCCAGCTCGTCGGGGGGGACAGGGGTCACTGAAGCTTTCTTT. It specifies CASSSGGTGVTEAFF.